These 31 T cell receptor beta chains were sequenced from one sample in a study of post-analysis software for immune sequencing data. Study-wide results and caveats: Patients used roughly five TRBV segments, including TRBV5-6, TRBV5-1 and TRBV20-1, more often than controls.

The TCR beta cDNA libraries contained unique molecular identifiers. MiXCR, run by TCRdb on the PCR reads, gives a single entry per CDR3 protein. This table holds 450,000 to 700,000 distinct CDR3 sequences, roughly 40% found once. These receptors have no identified antigens. The sequenced sample consisted of blood. Receptors were obtained from a girl aged 5-17 years with multiple sclerosis.

There are a few counts of this clonotype. The chain couples TRBV27 to TRBJ2-5; D is possibly TRBD1 (7 bases). TRBJ2-7 explains the end of the DNA better; the J call may be wrong. Germline V gives CDR1 MNHEY, CDR2 SMNVEV (reference sequence). This CDR3 contains 14 residues. This CDR3 reads CASSLYRGGYEQYF. CDR3 coding DNA: TGTGCCAGCAGTTTATACAGGGGAGGCTACGAGCAGTACTTC.

A few counts support this clonotype. As DNA, the CDR3 is TGTGCCAGCAGCAACTATAATTGGGCCCCCTCAAGCGTGGAAGAGCAGTACTTC. It translates to CASSNYNWAPSSVEEQYF. The chain combines TRBV3-1 with TRBJ2-5, with D hard to call. Trimming left V 5 bases short and J 11 bases short, with 33 bases between. Germline loops: CDR1 LGHDT, CDR2 YNNKEL (reference sequence). The CDR3 consists of 18 residues.

This clonotype was detected many times. This chain uses TRBV29-1 with TRBJ2-1; the match to TRBD1 covers 10 bases. The CDR3 extends over 14 amino acids. With V trimmed by 5 bases and J by 5 bases, 6 bases remained unmatched. CDR1 and CDR2 (germline): SQVTM, ANQGSEA. The CDR3 DNA follows: TGCAGCGTTAGGGACAGGGGCTTTGACAATGAGCAGTTCTTC. This gives the protein CSVRDRGFDNEQFF.

The chain has TRBV5-6 and TRBJ1-1, with 7 nucleotides matching TRBD1. The V and J ends lost 0 bases and 1 base, in that order; junction bases with no gene match: 6. Germline V gene data show CDR1 as SGHDT and CDR2 as YYEEEE. The CDR3 has 16 residues. Written as DNA, the CDR3 is TGTGCCAGCAGCTTGGGGGAGGGGACAGAGAACACTGAAGCTTTCTTT. Its translation is CASSLGEGTENTEAFF.

This chain joins TRBV24-1 and TRBJ2-3; 10 nucleotides match TRBD1. CDR1 is KGHDR and CDR2 is SFDVKD in the germline V gene. This CDR3 has 19 residues. Trimming cost V 3 bases and J 6 bases; bases outside gene matches: 17. CDR3 in amino acids: CATSDPGTGAHRGIDTQYF. As DNA, the CDR3 is TGTGCCACCAGTGATCCCGGGACAGGGGCGCACCGGGGGATCGATACGCAGTATTTT.

The chain uses TRBV12-3 or TRBV12-4 and TRBJ1-1; D ambiguous. The V end was cut by 2 bases, the J end by 8 bases, with 15 bases between. This CDR3 spans 14 amino acids. The CDR3 coding sequence is TGTGCCAGCAGTTTATCATCGGGGAAAGGGGAAGCTTTCTTT. This translates into CASSLSSGKGEAFF.

The chain joins TRBV7-9 to TRBJ2-3; D is unresolved. The CDR3 runs to 16 residues. Germline V CDR1 and CDR2: SEHNR, FQNEAQ (reference sequence). Trimming left V 6 bases short and J 1 base short, with 17 bases between. The CDR3: CASSIKGSRGTDTQYF. Written as DNA, the CDR3 is TGTGCCAGCAGTATTAAGGGTAGCAGAGGCACAGATACGCAGTATTTT.

V usage is TRBV5-1 and J usage is TRBJ1-1; D unclear. Trimming pared 6 bases from V and 2 bases from J, leaving 11 bases between. The CDR3 sequence is 13 residues long. Germline loops: CDR1 SGHRS, CDR2 YFSETQ. CDR3 bases: TGCGCCAGCAAAAAGGGCCAAAACACTGAAGCTTTCTTT. Protein sequence: CASKKGQNTEAFF.

The chain is built from TRBV12-3 or TRBV12-4 and TRBJ2-3; 12 bases line up with TRBD2. V gave up 6 bases and J gave up 2 bases; unmatched junction bases: 6. The CDR3 consists of 16 residues. In DNA, the CDR3 is TGTGCCAGCAGACCCCCTAGCGGGGGGGTCACAGATACGCAGTATTTT. Its protein product is CASRPPSGGVTDTQYF.

This clonotype turned up a few times. The chain uses TRBV4-2 and TRBJ2-7; the match to TRBD2 covers 13 bases. V lost 1 base and J lost 0; bases outside the gene matches: 9. This CDR3 is 19 amino acids long. Germline loops: CDR1 LGHNA, CDR2 YNFKEQ. The CDR3 loop reads CASSQVSLAGGRGSYEQYF. The CDR3 DNA reads TGTGCCAGCAGCCAAGTCTCACTAGCGGGAGGGCGGGGCTCCTACGAGCAGTACTTC.

This chain joins TRBV25-1 and TRBJ2-5; no definite D call. V lost 5 bases, J lost 11 bases, and 15 bases lay in between. Per germline, CDR1 MGHDK and CDR2 SYGVNS. The CDR3 totals 12 residues. The chain's CDR3 is CASSSSRPQQYF. The CDR3 DNA sequence: TGTGCCAGCAGTTCTTCCCGACCCCAGCAGTACTTC.

The rearrangement joins TRBV7-8 to TRBJ1-5, with D perhaps TRBD1 (6 bases). V lost 1 base to trimming and J lost 5 bases, with 15 bases between them. Per germline, CDR1 SGHVS and CDR2 FQNEAQ. The CDR3 has 16 amino acids. The CDR3 DNA sequence: TGTGCCAGCAGCTTAGTTCGGTACAGGGTGGATCAGCCCCAGCATTTT. It yields the protein CASSLVRYRVDQPQHF.

This clonotype was detected a few times. V usage is TRBV29-1 and J usage is TRBJ1-2; D is unresolved. CDR1 SQVTM and CDR2 ANQGSEA come from the germline V gene. This CDR3 has 13 amino acids. Trimming cost V 0 bases and J 4 bases, with 9 bases left between them. DNA of the CDR3: TGCAGCGTTGAAGATTCCGGCAGCTATGGCTACACCTTC. Translated: CSVEDSGSYGYTF.

V and J are TRBV28 and TRBJ1-2, with a tentative D call TRBD1 (5 bases). The germline CDR1 and CDR2 sequences are MDHEN and SYDVKM. The V end lost 2 bases, the J end lost 8 bases, and 15 bases lay between the germline ends. This CDR3 has 14 amino acids. CDR3 DNA sequence: TGTGCCAGCAGTTTAGACAGTGCCGTTAGCGGCTACACCTTC. This translates into CASSLDSAVSGYTF.

The J gene is TRBJ2-7, the V gene TRBV10-3; no firm D call. CDR3 length: 15 amino acids. Germline values: CDR1 ENHRY, CDR2 SYGVKD. V dropped 3 bases and J dropped 1 base, with 13 bases sitting between them. For the CDR3, the DNA is TGTGCCATCAGTGACCTGGCGAAAAGTTCCTACGAGCAGTACTTC. The encoded protein is CAISDLAKSSYEQYF.

This clonotype was seen at least ten times. The chain carries TRBV15 and TRBJ2-3; D uncertain. Looked up from germline, CDR1 is LNHNV and CDR2 is YYDKDF (reference sequence). Deletions cut 3 bases from V and 6 bases from J, with 4 bases between. This CDR3 region has 11 residues. CDR3 amino acids: CATSRRDTQYF. CDR3 sequence (DNA): TGTGCCACCAGCAGGCGCGATACGCAGTATTTT. Full variable domain (remainder filled in from reference TRBV15 and TRBJ2-3): DAMVIQNPRYQVTQFGKPVTLSCSQTLNHNVMYWYQQKSSQAPKLLFHYYDKDFNNEADTPDNFQSRRPNTSFCFLDIRSPGLGDTAMYLCATSRRDTQYFGPGTRLTVL.

The chain is built from TRBV12-3 or TRBV12-4 and TRBJ1-5; a weak D match, TRBD1 (6 bases). The CDR3 is 13 residues long. Deletions cut 6 bases from V and 4 bases from J, with 10 bases between. CDR3 residues: CASRRQENQPQHF. CDR3 in DNA: TGTGCCAGCAGGAGACAGGAGAATCAGCCCCAGCATTTT.

The V call is TRBV10-3, the J call TRBJ2-2; D unresolved. Germline CDR1 is ENHRY and CDR2 is SYGVKD. The V and J ends lost 8 bases and 5 bases respectively, with 6 bases between them. CDR3 length: 11 amino acids. In DNA form, the CDR3 reads TGTGCCATCGGGATTACCGGGGAGCTGTTTTTT. This gives the protein CAIGITGELFF.

This chain joins TRBV7-9 and TRBJ2-1, with D perhaps being TRBD1 or TRBD2 (5 bases each). The germline V and J ends were trimmed by 5 bases and 10 bases, with 21 bases remaining between them. The germline V gene encodes CDR1 SEHNR and CDR2 FQNEAQ (reference sequence). The CDR3 is 15 amino acids. CDR3 sequence (DNA): TGTGCCAGCAGCCCGAAAAGACGCTTAGGGGAGGAGCAGTTCTTC. Protein: CASSPKRRLGEEQFF.

The genes are TRBV20-1 and TRBJ2-7; 8 bases match TRBD2. The J call may be wrong; the DNA end is better matched by TRBJ2-5. The CDR3 is 16 amino acids. From germline, CDR1 is DFQATT and CDR2 SNEGSKA (reference sequence). DNA for the CDR3: TGCAGTGCTGACCCCGGGACTAGTGACATCAAAGAGACCCAGTACTTC. Its translation: CSADPGTSDIKETQYF.

This chain links TRBV5-1 with TRBJ2-1, with 8 bases matching TRBD1. The CDR3 runs 15 residues. Germline lookup yields CDR1 SGHRS and CDR2 YFSETQ. The V segment lost 1 base and the J segment 7 bases; nucleotides outside the gene matches: 7. The CDR3 bases are TGCGCCAGCAGCTTGTTGGACAGGGCTAAAAATGAGCAGTTCTTC. It encodes CASSLLDRAKNEQFF.

Note on this clonotype: A read error may explain this, as a much larger clone is one base away. The chain employs TRBV4-2 and TRBJ1-5, with D hard to call. CDR3 length: 18 residues. Germline CDR1 is LGHNA and CDR2 is YNFKEQ. This CDR3 is CASSQDPQPAYSSQPQHF. The CDR3 nucleotides read TGTGCCAGCAGCCAAGATCCGCAGCCAGCTTATAGCAGTCAGCCCCAGCATTTT.

V usage is TRBV12-3 or TRBV12-4 and J usage is TRBJ1-2; 7 bases match TRBD1. V lost 7 bases and J lost 10; bases outside the gene matches: 12. This CDR3 is built from 13 residues. CDR3 coding DNA: TGTGCCAGCACATATTTACGGACAGGAAACTACACCTTC. It specifies CASTYLRTGNYTF.

The chain employs TRBV6-6 and TRBJ2-7; 12 positions agree with TRBD2. Germline lookup yields CDR1 MNHNY and CDR2 SVGAGI (reference sequence). This CDR3 contains 14 residues. V shed 8 bases, J shed 5 bases, and the junction held 7 bases outside the gene matches. The CDR3 sequence: CASARLAGVDEQYF. CDR3 in DNA: TGTGCCAGCGCCAGACTAGCGGGAGTCGACGAGCAGTACTTC.

The gene calls are TRBV12-3 or TRBV12-4 and TRBJ2-3; the D is unclear. This CDR3 has 12 residues. Trimming shortened V by 3 bases and J by 7 bases, and 8 bases separated the two germline ends. As DNA, the CDR3 is TGTGCCAGCAGTTTGTCGGCAAATACGCAGTATTTT. It encodes CASSLSANTQYF.

To note about this clonotype: Its ends do not fully match the called genes, so a read error is possible. J is TRBJ2-6 and V is TRBV12-3 or TRBV12-4; D possibly matches TRBD1 or TRBD2 (5 bases each). The length of the CDR3 is 17 residues. The CDR3 DNA reads as TGTGCCAGCAGTTTACGAACATTCGGCACCGGGGCCAACTTCCTGACTTTC. This translates into CASSLRTFGTGANFLTF.

This clonotype turned up a few times. Sequence at one end of the junction differs from germline and may be a read error. V usage is TRBV7-7 and J usage is TRBJ2-1; 10 bases line up with TRBD2. Germline CDR1 SSHAT, CDR2 FNYEAQ (reference sequence). The CDR3 contains 13 residues. This chain's CDR3 is CASSASGSDEQFF. CDR3 nucleotides: TGTGCTAGCAGCGCTAGCGGGAGCGATGAGCAGTTCTTC.

The chain combines TRBV7-9 with TRBJ1-1, with a weak D call TRBD1 (5 bases). This CDR3 is built from 15 residues. Germline values: CDR1 SEHNR, CDR2 FQNEAQ (reference sequence). Trimming took off 3 bases at V and 4 bases at J, with 15 bases between the two ends. The CDR3 DNA sequence: TGTGCCAGCAGCTTGGGACCTAGTAAGGGCACTGAAGCTTTCTTT. Protein: CASSLGPSKGTEAFF.

The chain couples TRBV12-3 or TRBV12-4 to TRBJ1-2; a weak D match, TRBD1 (6 bases). V lost 5 bases to trimming and J lost 7 bases, with 20 bases between them. This CDR3 has 15 amino acids. The DNA for the CDR3 is TGTGCCAGCAGTAAACCCACAGGGCCCGGGAGTGGCTACACCTTC. Translating gives CASSKPTGPGSGYTF.

V and J are TRBV5-5 and TRBJ1-2, with D hard to call. Trimming pared 2 bases from V and 8 bases from J, leaving 13 bases between. Germline V gives CDR1 SGHKS, CDR2 YYEKEE (reference sequence). The CDR3 is made up of 13 amino acids. The CDR3 DNA reads TGTGCCAGCAGCTTTACGCTCGCTAGGGGCTACACCTTC. This sequence encodes CASSFTLARGYTF. The full variable domain, rest sourced from reference TRBV5-5 and TRBJ1-2, is DAGVTQSPTHLIKTRGQQVTLRCSPISGHKSVSWYQQVLGQGPQFIFQYYEKEERGRGNFPDRFSARQFPNYSSELNVNALLLGDSALYLCASSFTLARGYTFGSGTRLTVV.

The sample holds a few counts of this clonotype. The V call is TRBV7-8, the J call TRBJ2-4; TRBD2 matches 9 bases. CDR3 length: 16 residues. The germline CDR1 and CDR2 sequences are SGHVS and FQNEAQ. V dropped 5 bases and J dropped 0; count of bases not matched to a gene: 5. CDR3 residues: CASSDTSGLAKNIQYF. The CDR3 DNA reads as TGTGCCAGCAGCGACACTAGCGGGCTAGCCAAAAACATTCAGTACTTC.